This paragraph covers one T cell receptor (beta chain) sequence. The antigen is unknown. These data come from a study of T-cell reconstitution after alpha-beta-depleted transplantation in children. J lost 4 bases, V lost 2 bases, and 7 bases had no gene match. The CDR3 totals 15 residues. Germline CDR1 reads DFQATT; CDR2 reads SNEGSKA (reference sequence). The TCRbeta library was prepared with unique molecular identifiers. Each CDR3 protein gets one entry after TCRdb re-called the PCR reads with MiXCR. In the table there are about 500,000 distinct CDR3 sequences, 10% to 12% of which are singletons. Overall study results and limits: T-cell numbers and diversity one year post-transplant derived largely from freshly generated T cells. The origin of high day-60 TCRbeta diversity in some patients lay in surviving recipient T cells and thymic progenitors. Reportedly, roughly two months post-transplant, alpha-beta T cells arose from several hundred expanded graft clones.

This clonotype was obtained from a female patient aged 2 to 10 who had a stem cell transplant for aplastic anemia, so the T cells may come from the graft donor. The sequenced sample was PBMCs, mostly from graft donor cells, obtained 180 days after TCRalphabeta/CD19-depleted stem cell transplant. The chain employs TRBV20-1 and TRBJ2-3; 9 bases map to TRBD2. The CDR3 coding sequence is TGCAGTGCTAGAATCGGTAGCGGGAGTGCAGATACGCAGTATTTT. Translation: CSARIGSGSADTQYF.